This T cell receptor beta chain emerged from a study of PD-L1 blockade in urothelial cancer. Germline lookup yields CDR1 LNHDA and CDR2 SQIVND (reference sequence). The V gene lost 9 bases and the J gene lost 4 bases, with 18 bases spanning the gap. The CDR3 runs to 14 residues. The table came from immunoSEQ multiplex PCR; TCRdb's copy has only in-frame clones and leaves some out. The repertoire has approximately 30,000 clones, approximately 79% of them found once; the top ten carry approximately 2%. The TCR comes from a man aged 50 to 59 with urothelial cancer. The chain employs TRBV19 and TRBJ1-2, with D tentatively TRBD1 (6 bases). The specimen comprised PBMCs, sampled around atezolizumab (anti-PD-L1) treatment. CDR3 residues: CASASGTPIYGYTF. The CDR3 nucleotides are TGTGCCAGCGCATCCGGGACACCGATCTATGGCTACACCTTC.